This section outlines one T cell receptor (beta chain) sequence together with its context. In the authors' workflow: Reference gene primer amplification gave nucleated cell count estimates. Libraries were prepared by immunoSEQ multiplex PCR; TCRdb keeps only in-frame clonotypes and omits some of them. V and J calls and clone size are as listed in that table; D and trimming were resolved from the DNA. This table has 110,000 or so clones, less than 90% appearing once. This sample stems from a study of blood T cell repertoires in COVID-19. Study summary: Spain, Italy and the United States supplied samples that represented acute and convalescent COVID-19. T cells, B-cell-depleted T cells, or PBMCs supplied cDNA or gDNA.

Germline CDR1 and CDR2: SNHLY and FYNNEI. CDR3 length: 14 residues. Unmatched junction bases numbered 6, after V lost 5 bases and J lost 3 bases. The sequenced material came from peripheral blood. The clonotype originates from a man aged 50 or older with acute or convalescent COVID-19. The chain employs TRBV2 and TRBJ2-7; 8 nucleotides line up with TRBD1. CDR3 residues: CASSSGTGFYEQYF. In nucleotides, the CDR3 is TGTGCCAGCAGTTCTGGGACAGGTTTCTACGAGCAGTACTTC.